The 30 T cell receptor beta chains below were found in one sample sequenced in a study of shared clonotypes between healthy human individuals. TCRdb's table, derived via immunoSEQ multiplex PCR, lists solely in-frame clones and lacks some. The sample has fewer than 2.5 million clones; 80% to 95% are singletons. Material: naive CD4+ T cells from PBMCs. The subset here: CD45RA+ positively selected. These receptors all come from a man younger than 35 in good health. Some clones in this sample may be carry-over from other donors' samples.

This chain uses TRBV7-8 with TRBJ2-1; TRBD1 matches at 9 bases. This CDR3 comprises 15 residues. J gave up 9 bases and V 4 bases, and 10 bases lay outside the gene matches. Germline-derived CDR1 and CDR2 are SGHVS and FQNEAQ. DNA for the CDR3: TGTGCCAGCAGCTCGCCCGGGACAGGGTCAATTGAGCAGTTCTTC. This encodes CASSSPGTGSIEQFF.

The chain links TRBV27 to TRBJ2-2, with 10 bases matching TRBD2. Germline CDR1 is MNHEY and CDR2 is SMNVEV (reference sequence). Losses at the gene ends were 5 bases for V and 6 bases for J; bases not matched to a gene: 0. CDR3 size: 13 residues. CDR3 protein: CASSLAGAGELFF. The CDR3, as DNA: TGTGCCAGCAGTCTAGCGGGAGCCGGGGAGCTGTTTTTT.

The chain has TRBV18 and TRBJ2-5; 9 bases agree with TRBD2. The CDR3 has 15 residues. V gave up 5 bases and J gave up 2 bases; unmatched junction bases: 6. Per germline, CDR1 KGHSH and CDR2 LQKENI. The CDR3 loop is CASSSSLAGQETQYF. CDR3 coding DNA: TGTGCCAGCTCATCGTCGCTAGCGGGACAAGAGACCCAGTACTTC.

The J gene is TRBJ2-1, the V gene TRBV18, with 11 positions matching TRBD2. There are 15 residues in the CDR3. Germline CDR1 and CDR2: KGHSH and LQKENI. V was pared by 4 bases and J by 5 bases, with 4 bases of the junction left unmatched. Written as DNA, the CDR3 is TGTGCCAGCTCACTTAGCGGGAGGGCCCACAATGAGCAGTTCTTC. Its protein product is CASSLSGRAHNEQFF.

V usage is TRBV7-9 and J usage is TRBJ2-1, with 8 bases matching TRBD2. The ends lost 1 base at V and 2 bases at J; junction bases unmatched: 4. The germline V gene encodes CDR1 SEHNR and CDR2 FQNEAQ (reference sequence). This CDR3 region has 16 residues. CDR3 sequence reads: CASSLGSGSPYNEQFF. CDR3 nucleotide sequence: TGTGCCAGCAGCTTAGGCAGCGGGAGCCCCTACAATGAGCAGTTCTTC.

The chain is built from TRBV6-5 and TRBJ1-1; TRBD1 is a possible D gene (6 bases). The CDR3 runs 13 residues. The ends were cut back, 7 bases at V and 3 bases at J, with 12 bases in the middle. Germline V CDR1 and CDR2: MNHEY, SVGAGI. The CDR3: CASKRGGHTEAFF. Written as DNA, the CDR3 is TGTGCCAGCAAGAGAGGGGGGCACACTGAAGCTTTCTTT.

This clone was observed once. The chain uses TRBV2 and TRBJ2-7; D gene uncertain. The length of the CDR3 is 14 residues. Germline-derived CDR1 and CDR2 are SNHLY and FYNNEI. V lost 0 bases and J lost 4, with 10 bases in between. CDR3 sequence: CASSEARLLYEQYF. The DNA of the CDR3 is TGTGCCAGCAGTGAAGCACGACTCCTTTACGAGCAGTACTTC.

J is TRBJ2-2 and V is TRBV30; 7 positions match TRBD1. The trim removed 0 bases at V and 8 bases at J, leaving 3 bases unmatched. The germline V gene encodes CDR1 GTSNPN and CDR2 SVGIG (reference sequence). The CDR3 sequence is 13 residues long. CDR3 DNA: TGTGCCTGGAGTGTGACAGGGTATGGGGAGCTGTTTTTT. Protein product: CAWSVTGYGELFF.

The J gene is TRBJ2-1, the V gene TRBV28, with D hard to call. The CDR3 has 21 amino acids. V was cut by 0 bases and J by 2 bases, with 26 bases left in between. In germline, CDR1 is MDHEN, CDR2 SYDVKM. The DNA of the CDR3 is TGTGCCAGCAGTTTATGGTGGACCCGACGGGCTCCCTTATCTACCTACAATGAGCAGTTCTTC. It is translated as CASSLWWTRRAPLSTYNEQFF.

This chain uses TRBV4-1 with TRBJ2-3, with D possibly matching TRBD2 (5 bases). This CDR3 comprises 16 residues. The V gene's germline CDR1 is MGHRA and CDR2 YSYEKL. Trimming pared 4 bases from V and 2 bases from J, leaving 16 bases between. CDR3 amino acids: CASSRQPGTVTDTQYF. CDR3 coding DNA: TGCGCCAGCAGCCGCCAACCGGGAACCGTCACAGATACGCAGTATTTT.

The rearrangement links TRBV18 to TRBJ2-7; D not resolved. Trimming took off 2 bases at V and 0 bases at J, with 11 bases between the two ends. The CDR3 spans 15 residues. Germline lookup yields CDR1 KGHSH and CDR2 LQKENI. Here the CDR3 DNA reads TGTGCCAGCTCACCATGGAGTCAGAACTCCTACGAGCAGTACTTC. Its translation: CASSPWSQNSYEQYF.

The CDR3 region is CASSKGGWANEKLFF. CDR3 nucleotides: TGTGCCAGCAGCAAGGGCGGGTGGGCTAATGAAAAACTGTTTTTT. The rearrangement links TRBV21-1 to TRBJ1-4. TRBV21-1 has pseudogene status. CDR3 size: 15 residues.

Comments on this clone: Other nucleotide sequences in the sample specify the same CDR3. The chain has TRBV18 and TRBJ1-4; D is undetermined. Germline assignment: CDR1 KGHSH and CDR2 LQKENI. V lost 3 bases, J lost 0 bases, and 8 bases lay in between. CDR3 length: 15 residues. CDR3 nucleotides: TGTGCCAGCTCACCCGACGGCGCAACTAATGAAAAACTGTTTTTT. It encodes CASSPDGATNEKLFF.

The chain is built from TRBV7-6 and TRBJ1-3; TRBD1 might be the D (6 bases). Germline V gene lookup returns CDR1 SGHVS and CDR2 FNYEAQ. The V gene lost 2 bases and the J gene lost 0 bases, with 14 bases spanning the gap. The CDR3 is 17 amino acids. Here the CDR3 reads CASSLRTGTFSGNTIYF. The DNA for the CDR3 is TGTGCCAGCAGCTTAAGAACCGGGACATTCTCTGGAAACACCATATATTTT.

The chain employs TRBV28 and TRBJ2-5; D not resolved. CDR3 length: 16 amino acids. Trimming took off 6 bases at V and 2 bases at J, with 19 bases between the two ends. Looked up from germline, CDR1 is MDHEN and CDR2 is SYDVKM. The CDR3 loop reads CASSFPPVGQQETQYF. The CDR3 coding sequence is TGTGCCAGCAGCTTCCCCCCAGTGGGCCAACAAGAGACCCAGTACTTC.

This clone was counted once. The chain joins TRBV6-1 to TRBJ2-7; TRBD2 matches at 11 bases. This CDR3 contains 14 residues. The V segment lost 6 bases and the J segment 2 bases; nucleotides outside the gene matches: 3. The V gene's germline CDR1 is MNHNS and CDR2 SASEGT. For the CDR3, the DNA is TGTGCCAGCAGGGGACTAGCGGACCCCTACGAGCAGTACTTC. Its translation: CASRGLADPYEQYF.

The V gene is TRBV10-3, the J gene TRBJ1-2; unclear D gene. The ends were cut back, 6 bases at V and 6 bases at J, with 14 bases in the middle. The CDR3 covers 13 residues. Germline lookup yields CDR1 ENHRY and CDR2 SYGVKD. The CDR3 region has the DNA TGTGCCATCAGCGCTACCCTCGGCAATGGCTACACCTTC. Its translation is CAISATLGNGYTF.

The chain recombines TRBV7-2 with TRBJ2-2; 7 positions match TRBD1. V was clipped by 5 bases and J by 5 bases; unmatched bases: 2. The CDR3 runs to 13 residues. The V gene's germline CDR1 is SGHTA and CDR2 FQGNSA. The CDR3, as DNA: TGTGCCAGCAGCGCGACAGGGACCGGGGAGCTGTTTTTT. Translation: CASSATGTGELFF. The whole variable domain, remainder taken from reference TRBV7-2 and TRBJ2-2, is GAGVSQSPSNKVTEKGKDVELRCDPISGHTALYWYRQSLGQGLEFLIYFQGNSAPDKSGLPSDRFSAERTGGSVSTLTIQRTQQEDSAVYLCASSATGTGELFFGEGSRLTVL.

The chain has TRBV5-1 and TRBJ1-5, with TRBD1 matching 9 bases. The CDR3 extends over 12 amino acids. Germline V gives CDR1 SGHRS, CDR2 YFSETQ. With V trimmed by 3 bases and J by 9 bases, 1 base remained unmatched. The CDR3 region has the DNA TGCGCCAGCAGCTCGGGACAGGGGCCCCAGCATTTT. This codes for CASSSGQGPQHF.

The chain couples TRBV28 to TRBJ2-7; D not resolved. Germline-derived CDR1 and CDR2 are MDHEN and SYDVKM. This CDR3 has 14 residues. The V gene lost 8 bases and the J gene lost 7 bases, with 21 bases spanning the gap. CDR3 DNA: TGTGCCAGCGAGGTTGCTTCGGGCAACCCGGAGCAGTACTTC. It specifies CASEVASGNPEQYF.

The chain combines TRBV15 with TRBJ2-5; D is perhaps TRBD1 (6 bases). This CDR3 has 18 amino acids. The V end lost 5 bases, the J end lost 0 bases, and 22 bases lay between the germline ends. Germline CDR1 is LNHNV and CDR2 is YYDKDF (reference sequence). As DNA, the CDR3 is TGTGCCACCAGCGAGGAAAGGGGGAACGCAGCCGACCAAGAGACCCAGTACTTC. It yields the protein CATSEERGNAADQETQYF.

In regard to this clone: The same CDR3 also results from other DNA sequences found in this sample. The chain joins TRBV28 to TRBJ2-7; a possible D gene is TRBD1 (6 bases). The germline CDR1 and CDR2 sequences are MDHEN and SYDVKM. V was shortened by 6 bases and J by 3 bases, with 9 bases between the two germline ends. The CDR3 consists of 12 residues. Here the CDR3 reads CASSLQGYEQYF. Here the CDR3 DNA reads TGTGCCAGCAGCCTACAGGGCTACGAGCAGTACTTC.

V is TRBV9 and J is TRBJ2-1, with D perhaps assigned TRBD1 or TRBD2 (5 bases each). The CDR3 has 13 residues. V was pared by 5 bases and J by 8 bases, with 14 bases between. Per the germline V gene, CDR1 is SGDLS and CDR2 is YYNGEE. In DNA form, the CDR3 reads TGTGCCAGCAGGGGTGACCGGGGCCATGAGCAGTTCTTC. This encodes CASRGDRGHEQFF.

A word on this clone: The same CDR3 also results from other DNA sequences found in this sample. This rearrangement joins TRBV7-3 to TRBJ1-1; D remains unclear. Germline V gene data show CDR1 as SGHTA and CDR2 as FQGTGA. This CDR3 is 13 amino acids long. The V gene lost 3 bases and the J gene lost 5 bases, with 10 bases spanning the gap. The chain's CDR3 is CASSLRRGTEAFF. The CDR3 DNA reads as TGTGCCAGCAGCTTGAGACGGGGAACTGAAGCTTTCTTT. Combining the CDR3 with reference TRBV7-3 and TRBJ1-1 gives the whole variable domain GAGVSQTPSNKVTEKGKYVELRCDPISGHTALYWYRQSLGQGPEFLIYFQGTGAADDSGLPNDRFFAVRPEGSVSTLKIQRTERGDSAVYLCASSLRRGTEAFFGQGTRLTVV.

J is TRBJ2-1 and V is TRBV4-3, with 7 bases matching TRBD1. Germline CDR1 is LGHNA and CDR2 is YSLEER. The V and J ends lost 0 bases and 4 bases, in that order; junction bases with no gene match: 21. The CDR3 sequence is 21 residues long. The CDR3 sequence is CASSQDIFGPAPGQKYNEQFF. The CDR3 DNA is TGCGCCAGCAGCCAAGATATCTTCGGCCCCGCCCCGGGACAGAAATACAATGAGCAGTTCTTC.

The chain recombines TRBV6-6 with TRBJ2-2, with 9 bases matching TRBD2. This CDR3 has 14 amino acids. The V gene's germline CDR1 is MNHNY and CDR2 SVGAGI (reference sequence). The V and J ends lost 8 bases and 2 bases, in that order; junction bases with no gene match: 3. CDR3 sequence (DNA): TGTGCCAGCTCCGGGACTAGCAACACCGGGGAGCTGTTTTTT. This sequence encodes CASSGTSNTGELFF.

The gene calls are TRBV2 and TRBJ2-3, with TRBD2 matching 10 bases. The CDR3 loop spans 16 amino acids. J was trimmed by 3 bases and V by 8 bases; bases with no gene match: 11. From germline, CDR1 is SNHLY and CDR2 FYNNEI. Here the CDR3 reads CASQEVAGGWTDTQYF. CDR3 bases: TGTGCCAGCCAAGAAGTAGCGGGAGGTTGGACAGATACGCAGTATTTT. The full variable domain, in which reference TRBV2 and TRBJ2-3 provide the parts outside the CDR3, is EPEVTQTPSHQVTQMGQEVILRCVPISNHLYFYWYRQILGQKVEFLVSFYNNEISEKSEIFDDQFSVERPDGSNFTLKIRSTKLEDSAMYFCASQEVAGGWTDTQYFGPGTRLTVL.

This sequence joins TRBV28 and TRBJ2-5; 9 bases map to TRBD1. With 5 bases clipped from V and 6 bases from J, the junction kept 1 base outside the gene matches. Germline CDR1 and CDR2: MDHEN and SYDVKM. This CDR3 is 12 amino acids long. The CDR3 nucleotides read TGTGCCAGCAGTGGACAGGGGAAGACCCAGTACTTC. It codes for CASSGQGKTQYF.

The chain recombines TRBV7-2 with TRBJ2-7, with 10 bases identical to TRBD1. CDR1 SGHTA and CDR2 FQGNSA come from the germline V gene. CDR3 size: 16 residues. V lost 5 bases and J lost 3; bases outside the gene matches: 10. The CDR3 spells CASSPDRDRGYYEQYF. For the CDR3, the DNA is TGTGCCAGCAGCCCCGACCGGGACAGGGGCTACTACGAGCAGTACTTC.

A single count supports this clone. In the same sample, other DNA sequences code for this CDR3. The chain is built from TRBV18 and TRBJ2-3; D is ambiguous. The CDR3 covers 11 residues. Germline V gene sequence: CDR1 KGHSH, CDR2 LQKENI. The V end was cut by 3 bases, the J end by 6 bases, with 4 bases between. The CDR3 DNA reads TGTGCCAGCTCACCCGAGGATACGCAGTATTTT. Protein: CASSPEDTQYF.